The 22 T cell receptor beta chains listed next were all sequenced from one sample in a study of cytomegalovirus exposure and HLA in healthy donors. Vbeta (60) and Jbeta (13) primers were used in the PCR. The data were produced by immunoSEQ multiplex PCR, yet TCRdb's version contains in-frame clones alone and is incomplete. Among roughly 140,000 clones listed, roughly 68% were seen once. The material sequenced was PBMCs. These receptors all stem from a man aged 60-69 years in good health and CMV-seronegative.

This clone has a handful of counts. The chain is built from TRBV9 and TRBJ2-1; 10 bases match TRBD2. This CDR3 is built from 16 residues. Germline V gene sequence: CDR1 SGDLS, CDR2 YYNGEE. Unmatched junction bases numbered 11, after V lost 4 bases and J lost 7 bases. CDR3 protein: CASSPRGTSVINEQFF. The DNA for the CDR3 is TGTGCCAGCAGCCCTAGGGGGACTAGCGTTATTAATGAGCAGTTCTTC. The full variable domain, with the rest looked up from reference TRBV9 and TRBJ2-1, is DSGVTQTPKHLITATGQRVTLRCSPRSGDLSVYWYQQSLDQGLQFLIQYYNGEERAKGNILERFSAQQFPDLHSELNLSSLELGDSALYFCASSPRGTSVINEQFFGPGTRLTVL.

The chain uses TRBV4-1 and TRBJ1-1; 8 bases are a match to TRBD1. CDR1 MGHRA and CDR2 YSYEKL come from the germline V gene. The V gene end was trimmed by 1 base and the J gene end by 1 base; junction bases not matched to a gene: 2. There are 15 residues in the CDR3. CDR3 protein: CASSQGQGANTEAFF. CDR3 bases: TGCGCCAGCAGCCAAGGGCAGGGGGCGAACACTGAAGCTTTCTTT.

This chain links TRBV29-1 with TRBJ2-3, with 7 bases lining up with TRBD1. The CDR3 runs 12 residues. The J segment lost 4 bases and the V segment lost 7 bases, leaving 5 bases of the junction unmatched. Germline CDR1 reads SQVTM; CDR2 reads ANQGSEA. In nucleotides, the CDR3 is TGCAGCGGGAGACAGGGCTCAGATACGCAGTATTTT. This gives the protein CSGRQGSDTQYF.

V usage is TRBV7-3 and J usage is TRBJ1-2; weak D call: TRBD1 (5 bases). The germline gives CDR1 SGHTA, CDR2 FQGTGA. The length of the CDR3 is 14 residues. V lost 1 base and J lost 2, with 8 bases in between. The CDR3 loop is CASSLNAGNYGYTF. CDR3 DNA sequence: TGTGCCAGCAGCTTAAACGCAGGGAACTATGGCTACACCTTC.

This chain uses TRBV28 with TRBJ1-2, with D unresolved. V was cut by 6 bases and J by 4 bases, with 12 bases left in between. The V gene's germline CDR1 is MDHEN and CDR2 SYDVKM. The CDR3 is made up of 13 amino acids. The CDR3 DNA is TGTGCCAGCAGACTAGGGTCTAGCTATGGCTACACCTTC. As protein: CASRLGSSYGYTF.

The J gene is TRBJ2-4, the V gene TRBV7-9; D unresolved. Trimming stripped 3 bases from V and 0 bases from J, with 12 bases between. The CDR3 totals 16 residues. Germline V gene sequence: CDR1 SEHNR, CDR2 FQNEAQ (reference sequence). The CDR3 here is CASSFGRLSAKNIQYF. The CDR3 nucleotides read TGTGCCAGCAGCTTCGGAAGACTGTCAGCCAAAAACATTCAGTACTTC.

This clone occurred a few times. The gene calls are TRBV5-1 and TRBJ1-2; a weak D match, TRBD1 (6 bases). The V gene's germline CDR1 is SGHRS and CDR2 YFSETQ. The germline V and J ends were trimmed by 4 bases and 4 bases, with 11 bases remaining between them. The CDR3 is 13 residues long. CDR3 DNA: TGCGCCAGCAGCACCACAGGGATCTATGGCTACACCTTC. Its protein product is CASSTTGIYGYTF.

This clone was detected only a few times. The rearrangement uses TRBV6-5 and TRBJ2-1; D may be TRBD1 (6 bases). CDR1 and CDR2 from the germline V gene are MNHEY and SVGAGI. This CDR3 is built from 14 residues. V shed 6 bases and J shed 7 bases, with 16 bases lying between them. CDR3 protein: CASSDRQETNEQFF. The CDR3 DNA reads as TGTGCCAGCAGCGACCGACAGGAGACGAATGAGCAGTTCTTC.

The genes are TRBV7-2 and TRBJ2-7, with 13 bases matching TRBD2. Losses at the gene ends were 5 bases for V and 2 bases for J; bases not matched to a gene: 3. In germline, CDR1 is SGHTA, CDR2 FQGNSA. This CDR3 contains 15 residues. The CDR3 DNA reads TGTGCCAGCAGCGCGGGACTAGCGGGAACCTACGAGCAGTACTTC. It translates to CASSAGLAGTYEQYF.

J is TRBJ1-6 and V is TRBV6-6; D not resolved. The CDR3 has 14 amino acids. The germline CDR1 and CDR2 sequences are MNHNY and SVGAGI (reference sequence). V was trimmed by 2 bases and J by 12 bases, leaving 14 bases between them. In DNA form, the CDR3 reads TGTGCCAGCAGTTACCCCGGGTCCGATCGACCCCTCCACTTT. It specifies CASSYPGSDRPLHF.

This chain uses TRBV7-2 with TRBJ1-5; no clear D gene. CDR1 and CDR2 from the germline V gene are SGHTA and FQGNSA. The CDR3 loop spans 14 amino acids. Trimming left V 6 bases short and J 1 base short, with 10 bases between. As DNA, the CDR3 is TGTGCCAGCAGGGTCTTGGCAAGCAATCAGCCCCAGCATTTT. The encoded protein is CASRVLASNQPQHF. The whole variable domain, filled in from reference TRBV7-2 and TRBJ1-5, reads GAGVSQSPSNKVTEKGKDVELRCDPISGHTALYWYRQSLGQGLEFLIYFQGNSAPDKSGLPSDRFSAERTGGSVSTLTIQRTQQEDSAVYLCASRVLASNQPQHFGDGTRLSIL.

This chain joins TRBV5-6 and TRBJ2-5; TRBD2 is a possible D gene (5 bases). This CDR3 comprises 12 residues. Trimming stripped 3 bases from V and 5 bases from J, with 8 bases between. The germline CDR1 and CDR2 sequences are SGHDT and YYEEEE. The CDR3 DNA is TGTGCCAGCAGCTGGACGGGGGAGACCCAGTACTTC. It codes for CASSWTGETQYF.

CDR3 nucleotides: TGCGCCAGCAGCTTACAGGGGGCAGTGAATAATTCACCCCTCCACTTT. The encoded protein is CASSLQGAVNNSPLHF. The genes are TRBV5-1 and TRBJ1-6, with TRBD1 identical over 9 bases. Germline values: CDR1 SGHRS, CDR2 YFSETQ. This CDR3 has 16 amino acids. J lost 5 bases, V lost 2 bases, and 5 bases had no gene match. The variable domain in full, with the rest retrieved from reference TRBV5-1 and TRBJ1-6, is KAGVTQTPRYLIKTRGQQVTLSCSPISGHRSVSWYQQTPGQGLQFLFEYFSETQRNKGNFPGRFSGRQFSNSRSEMNVSTLELGDSALYLCASSLQGAVNNSPLHFGNGTRLTVT.

CDR3: CASSLILAGGPVEQYF. The DNA of the CDR3 is TGTGCCAGCAGCTTAATTCTAGCGGGAGGGCCTGTCGAGCAGTACTTC. The rearrangement uses TRBV7-8 and TRBJ2-7; 12 nucleotides align to TRBD2. The V gene's germline CDR1 is SGHVS and CDR2 FQNEAQ. The CDR3 is made up of 16 amino acids. V lost 2 bases and J lost 6; bases outside the gene matches: 8.

The rearrangement links TRBV6-6 to TRBJ1-4; D remains unclear. CDR1 MNHNY and CDR2 SVGAGI come from the germline V gene (reference sequence). The CDR3 covers 14 residues. V was trimmed by 6 bases and J by 8 bases, leaving 16 bases between them. The CDR3 is CASRPPDSAEKLFF. The DNA of the CDR3 is TGTGCCAGCAGACCACCCGACTCAGCCGAAAAACTGTTTTTT.

This sequence joins TRBV5-1 and TRBJ2-3; D is perhaps TRBD2 (6 bases). This CDR3 has 15 amino acids. Deletions cut 7 bases from V and 0 bases from J, with 15 bases between. Germline CDR1 and CDR2: SGHRS and YFSETQ. The DNA for the CDR3 is TGCGCCAGCCACATAGGCGGGACTAGCACAGATACGCAGTATTTT. This translates into CASHIGGTSTDTQYF.

The gene calls are TRBV10-1 and TRBJ2-7; 7 bases fit TRBD2. Germline values: CDR1 WNHNN, CDR2 SYGVQD (reference sequence). The CDR3 is 14 amino acids. Trimming removed 5 bases from V and 1 base from J; junction bases left unmatched: 5. CDR3 sequence (DNA): TGCGCCAGCAGTCCCCAGCGGGGATCCTACGAGCAGTACTTC. This gives the protein CASSPQRGSYEQYF.

The rearrangement links TRBV6-5 to TRBJ2-1; 8 bases align to TRBD2. J lost 9 bases, V lost 7 bases, and 8 bases had no gene match. Germline CDR1 MNHEY, CDR2 SVGAGI. CDR3 length equals 13 residues. The DNA of the CDR3 is TGTGCCAGCAAGAGAGTAGCGGGATCTGAGCAGTTCTTC. This codes for CASKRVAGSEQFF.

V and J are TRBV29-1 and TRBJ2-3, with 10 bases identical to TRBD1. Germline CDR1 reads SQVTM; CDR2 reads ANQGSEA. The V and J ends lost 6 bases and 5 bases, in that order; junction bases with no gene match: 11. The CDR3 is made up of 15 amino acids. The CDR3 protein is CSVFTGTGAGDTQYF. The CDR3 DNA follows: TGCAGCGTCTTTACCGGGACAGGGGCCGGAGATACGCAGTATTTT.

V usage is TRBV5-6 and J usage is TRBJ1-5; D perhaps matches TRBD1 (6 bases). V lost 5 bases and J lost 1, with 10 bases in between. There are 14 residues in the CDR3. Germline V lookup: CDR1 SGHDT, CDR2 YYEEEE. The CDR3 coding sequence is TGTGCCAGCAGTACAGGGTTGAGCAATCAGCCCCAGCATTTT. Translating it yields CASSTGLSNQPQHF. Looking up the rest from reference TRBV5-6 and TRBJ1-5 gives the full variable domain: DAGVTQSPTHLIKTRGQQVTLRCSPKSGHDTVSWYQQALGQGPQFIFQYYEEEERQRGNFPDRFSGHQFPNYSSELNVNALLLGDSALYLCASSTGLSNQPQHFGDGTRLSIL.

This clone was counted a few times. The rearrangement links TRBV6-5 to TRBJ1-1, with 8 bases lining up with TRBD1. CDR1 and CDR2 (germline): MNHEY, SVGAGI. The CDR3 consists of 14 residues. Germline trimming cut 5 bases from V and 9 bases from J; bases unmatched to any gene: 11. The CDR3 DNA reads TGTGCCAGCAGTCTCAACCCGGGACAGGCGAAAGCTTTCTTT. Residues: CASSLNPGQAKAFF.

The chain couples TRBV7-9 to TRBJ1-1; TRBD1 matches at 8 bases. The germline gives CDR1 SEHNR, CDR2 FQNEAQ (reference sequence). There are 15 residues in the CDR3. Unmatched junction bases numbered 8, after V lost 5 bases and J lost 3 bases. The DNA for the CDR3 is TGTGCCAGCAGCGAGTGGACAGGGTTGGACACTGAAGCTTTCTTT. Protein sequence: CASSEWTGLDTEAFF. The full variable domain, completed using reference TRBV7-9 and TRBJ1-1, is DTGVSQNPRHKITKRGQNVTFRCDPISEHNRLYWYRQTLGQGPEFLTYFQNEAQLEKSRLLSDRFSAERPKGSFSTLEIQRTEQGDSAMYLCASSEWTGLDTEAFFGQGTRLTVV.